What follows is one TCR beta chain and its context. The table came from immunoSEQ multiplex PCR; TCRdb's copy has only in-frame clones and leaves some out. Here the sample spans roughly 90,000 clones, 70% to 90% being singletons. This sample is drawn from a study of radiotherapy plus CTLA-4 blockade in lung cancer. Germline CDR1 and CDR2: SGDLS and YYNGEE. V was clipped by 3 bases and J by 4 bases, with 13 bases between them. The CDR3 has 14 residues. The specimen was peripheral blood, collected from a patient treated with radiotherapy plus ipilimumab. The chain couples TRBV9 to TRBJ1-2; perhaps TRBD1 as D (5 bases). This TCR came from a human donor with non-small cell lung cancer that progressed on radiotherapy plus ipilimumab. CDR3 coding DNA: TGTGCCAGCAGCGCCAGGGAAGAGAGCTATGGCTACACCTTC. Translation gives CASSAREESYGYTF.